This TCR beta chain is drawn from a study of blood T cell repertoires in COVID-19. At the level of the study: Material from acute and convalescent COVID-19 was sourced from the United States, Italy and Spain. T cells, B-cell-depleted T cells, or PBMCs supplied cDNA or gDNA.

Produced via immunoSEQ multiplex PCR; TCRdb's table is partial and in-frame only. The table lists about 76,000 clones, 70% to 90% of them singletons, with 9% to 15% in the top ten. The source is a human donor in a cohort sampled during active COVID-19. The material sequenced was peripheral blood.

The CDR3 sequence is CASNLAGTGRTDTQYF. CDR3 in DNA: TGCGCCAGCAATCTGGCCGGGACAGGGAGGACAGATACGCAGTATTTT. V is TRBV5-1 and J is TRBJ2-3; 9 nucleotides line up with TRBD1. Losses at the gene ends were 6 bases for V and 3 bases for J; bases not matched to a gene: 11. The CDR3 consists of 16 residues. Germline values: CDR1 SGHRS, CDR2 YFSETQ.